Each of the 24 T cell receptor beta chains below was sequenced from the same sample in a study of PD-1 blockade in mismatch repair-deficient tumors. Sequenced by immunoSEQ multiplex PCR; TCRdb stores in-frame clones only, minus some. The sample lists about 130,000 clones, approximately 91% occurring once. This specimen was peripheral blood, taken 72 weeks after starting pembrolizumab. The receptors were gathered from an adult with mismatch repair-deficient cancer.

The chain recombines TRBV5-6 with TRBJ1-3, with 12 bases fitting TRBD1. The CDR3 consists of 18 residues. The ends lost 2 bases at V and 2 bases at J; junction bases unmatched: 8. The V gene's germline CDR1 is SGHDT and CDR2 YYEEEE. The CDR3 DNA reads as TGTGCCAGCAGCTTTTTCGGGACAGGGGGCGAAGCTGGAAACACCATATATTTT. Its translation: CASSFFGTGGEAGNTIYF.

The chain's CDR3 is CASSSQASQETQYF. In DNA, the CDR3 is TGTGCCAGCAGCTCCCAGGCGTCCCAAGAGACCCAGTACTTC. The V call is TRBV7-9, the J call TRBJ2-5, with D unresolved. CDR1 is SEHNR and CDR2 is FQNEAQ in the germline V gene (reference sequence). Trimming removed 4 bases from V and 1 base from J, with 10 bases in between. The CDR3 has 14 amino acids.

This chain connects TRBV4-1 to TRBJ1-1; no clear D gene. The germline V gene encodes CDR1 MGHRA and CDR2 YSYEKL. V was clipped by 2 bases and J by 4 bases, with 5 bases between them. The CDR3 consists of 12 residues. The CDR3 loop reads CASSQRGTEAFF. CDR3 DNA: TGCGCCAGCAGCCAACGGGGCACTGAAGCTTTCTTT.

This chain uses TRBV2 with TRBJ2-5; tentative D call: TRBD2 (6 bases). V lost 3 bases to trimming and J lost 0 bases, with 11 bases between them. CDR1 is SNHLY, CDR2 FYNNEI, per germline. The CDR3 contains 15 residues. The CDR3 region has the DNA TGTGCCAGCAGTGAGGGCGGGACCGACCAAGAGACCCAGTACTTC. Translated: CASSEGGTDQETQYF. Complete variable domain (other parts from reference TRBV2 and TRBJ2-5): EPEVTQTPSHQVTQMGQEVILRCVPISNHLYFYWYRQILGQKVEFLVSFYNNEISEKSEIFDDQFSVERPDGSNFTLKIRSTKLEDSAMYFCASSEGGTDQETQYFGPGTRLLVL.

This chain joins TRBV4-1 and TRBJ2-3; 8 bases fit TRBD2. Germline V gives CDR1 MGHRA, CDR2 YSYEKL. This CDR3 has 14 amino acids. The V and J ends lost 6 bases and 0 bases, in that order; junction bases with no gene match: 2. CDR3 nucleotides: TGCGCCAGCAGGTTAGCGGGAAGCACAGATACGCAGTATTTT. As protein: CASRLAGSTDTQYF.

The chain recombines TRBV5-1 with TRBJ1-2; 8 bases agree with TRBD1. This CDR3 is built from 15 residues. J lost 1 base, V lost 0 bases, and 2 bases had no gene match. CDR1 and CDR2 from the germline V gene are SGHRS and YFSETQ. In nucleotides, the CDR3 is TGCGCCAGCAGCTTGGAGACAGGGGTTAACTATGGCTACACCTTC. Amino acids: CASSLETGVNYGYTF.

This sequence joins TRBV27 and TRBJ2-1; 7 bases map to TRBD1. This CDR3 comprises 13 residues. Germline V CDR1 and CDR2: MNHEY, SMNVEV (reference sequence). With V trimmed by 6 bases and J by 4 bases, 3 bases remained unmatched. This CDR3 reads CASRRDRYNEQFF. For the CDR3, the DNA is TGTGCCAGCAGAAGGGACAGATACAATGAGCAGTTCTTC.

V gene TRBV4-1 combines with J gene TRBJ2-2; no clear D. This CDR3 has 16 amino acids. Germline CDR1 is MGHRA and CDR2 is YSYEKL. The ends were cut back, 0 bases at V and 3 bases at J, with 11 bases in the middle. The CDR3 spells CASSQEGRFYTGELFF. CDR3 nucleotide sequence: TGCGCCAGCAGCCAAGAAGGCAGGTTTTACACCGGGGAGCTGTTTTTT.

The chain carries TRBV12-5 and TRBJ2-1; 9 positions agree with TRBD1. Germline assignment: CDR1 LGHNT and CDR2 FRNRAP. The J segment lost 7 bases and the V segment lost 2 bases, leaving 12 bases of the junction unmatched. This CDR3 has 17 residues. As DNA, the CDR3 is TGTGCTAGTGGTTTGTTGATCGGACAGGGGACTCGAAATGAGCAGTTCTTC. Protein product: CASGLLIGQGTRNEQFF.

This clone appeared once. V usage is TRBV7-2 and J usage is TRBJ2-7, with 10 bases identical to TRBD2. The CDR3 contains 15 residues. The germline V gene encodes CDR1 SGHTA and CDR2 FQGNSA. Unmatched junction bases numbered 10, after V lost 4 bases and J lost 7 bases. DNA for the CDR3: TGTGCCAGCAGCTGGGGCCTAGCGGGAGTATATGAGCAGTACTTC. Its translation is CASSWGLAGVYEQYF.

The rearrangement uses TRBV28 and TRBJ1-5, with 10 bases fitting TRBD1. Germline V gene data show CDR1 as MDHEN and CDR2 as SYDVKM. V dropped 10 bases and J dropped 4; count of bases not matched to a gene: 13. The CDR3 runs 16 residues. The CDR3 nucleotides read TGTGCCACGAGACTGGGGGACAGGGGCGAGAATCAGCCCCAGCATTTT. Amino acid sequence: CATRLGDRGENQPQHF.

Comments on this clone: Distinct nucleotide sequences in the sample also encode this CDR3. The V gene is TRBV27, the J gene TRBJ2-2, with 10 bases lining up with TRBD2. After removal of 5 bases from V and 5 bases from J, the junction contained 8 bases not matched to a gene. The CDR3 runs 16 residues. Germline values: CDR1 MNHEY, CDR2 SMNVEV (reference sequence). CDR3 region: CASSPLAGVGTGELFF. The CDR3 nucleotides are TGTGCCAGCAGTCCGCTAGCGGGAGTAGGGACCGGGGAGCTGTTTTTT.

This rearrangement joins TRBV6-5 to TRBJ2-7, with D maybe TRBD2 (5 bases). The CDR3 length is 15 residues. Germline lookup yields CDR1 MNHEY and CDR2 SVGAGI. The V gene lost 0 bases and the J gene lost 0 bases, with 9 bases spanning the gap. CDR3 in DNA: TGTGCCAGCAGTTACTCGAGGGCGTACTCCTACGAGCAGTACTTC. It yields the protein CASSYSRAYSYEQYF.

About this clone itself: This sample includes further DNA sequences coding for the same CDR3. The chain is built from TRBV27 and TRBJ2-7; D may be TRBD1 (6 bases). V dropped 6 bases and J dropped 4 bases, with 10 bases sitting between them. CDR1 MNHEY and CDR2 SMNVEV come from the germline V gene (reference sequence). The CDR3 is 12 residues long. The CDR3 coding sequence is TGTGCCAGCAGCCCGCAGGGGTACGAGCAGTACTTC. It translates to CASSPQGYEQYF.

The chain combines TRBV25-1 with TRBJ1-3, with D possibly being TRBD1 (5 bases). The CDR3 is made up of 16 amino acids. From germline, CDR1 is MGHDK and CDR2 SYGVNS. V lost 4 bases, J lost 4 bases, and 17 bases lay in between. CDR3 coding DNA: TGTGCCAGCAGTGGCCCATCGGGGGACCGCGGAAACACCATATATTTT. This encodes CASSGPSGDRGNTIYF.

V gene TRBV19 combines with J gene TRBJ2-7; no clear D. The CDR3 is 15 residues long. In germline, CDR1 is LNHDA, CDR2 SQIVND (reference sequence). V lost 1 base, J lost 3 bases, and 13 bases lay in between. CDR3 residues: CASSIGPPASYEQYF. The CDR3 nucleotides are TGTGCCAGTAGTATAGGTCCGCCGGCCAGCTACGAGCAGTACTTC.

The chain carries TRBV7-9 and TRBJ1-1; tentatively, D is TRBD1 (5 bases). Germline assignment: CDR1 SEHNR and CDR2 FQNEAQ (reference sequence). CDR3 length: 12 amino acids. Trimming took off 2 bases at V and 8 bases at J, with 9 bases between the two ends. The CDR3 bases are TGTGCCAGCAGCTTACAGGGAAGAGAAGCTTTCTTT. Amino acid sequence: CASSLQGREAFF.

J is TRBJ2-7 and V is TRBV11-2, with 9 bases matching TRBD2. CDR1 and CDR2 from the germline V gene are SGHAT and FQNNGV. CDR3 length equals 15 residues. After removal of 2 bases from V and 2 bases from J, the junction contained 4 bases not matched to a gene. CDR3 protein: CASSLPTSGTYEQYF. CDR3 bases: TGTGCCAGCAGCTTACCGACTAGCGGAACCTACGAGCAGTACTTC.

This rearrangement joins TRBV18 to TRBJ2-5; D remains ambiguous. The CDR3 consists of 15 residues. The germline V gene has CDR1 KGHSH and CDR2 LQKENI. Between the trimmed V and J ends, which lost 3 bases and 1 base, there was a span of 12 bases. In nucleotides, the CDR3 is TGTGCCAGCTCACCCGCTATAGCCTTCCAAGAGACCCAGTACTTC. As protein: CASSPAIAFQETQYF.

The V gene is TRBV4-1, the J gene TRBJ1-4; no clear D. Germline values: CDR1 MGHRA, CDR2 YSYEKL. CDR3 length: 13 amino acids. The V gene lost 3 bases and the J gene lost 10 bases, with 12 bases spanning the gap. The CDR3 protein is CASSQGSDLKLFF. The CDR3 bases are TGCGCCAGCAGCCAGGGGTCGGACCTAAAACTGTTTTTT.

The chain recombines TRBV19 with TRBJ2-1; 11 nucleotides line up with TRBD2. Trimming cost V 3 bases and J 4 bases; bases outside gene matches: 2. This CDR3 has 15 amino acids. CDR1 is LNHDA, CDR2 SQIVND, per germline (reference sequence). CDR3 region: CASSMGTSGYNEQFF. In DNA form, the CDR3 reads TGTGCCAGTAGTATGGGGACTAGCGGATACAATGAGCAGTTCTTC.

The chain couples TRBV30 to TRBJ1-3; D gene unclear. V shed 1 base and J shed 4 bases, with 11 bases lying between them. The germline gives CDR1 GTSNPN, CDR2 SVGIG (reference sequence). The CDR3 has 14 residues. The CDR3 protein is CAWSATRAGNTIYF. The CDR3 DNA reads TGTGCCTGGAGTGCAACACGGGCGGGAAACACCATATATTTT.

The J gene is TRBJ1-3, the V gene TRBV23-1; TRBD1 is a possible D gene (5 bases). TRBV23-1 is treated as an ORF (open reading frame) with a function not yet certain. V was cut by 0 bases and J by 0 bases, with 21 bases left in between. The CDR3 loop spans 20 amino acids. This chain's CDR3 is CASSQSGQTQIQISGNTIYF. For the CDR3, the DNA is TGCGCCAGCAGTCAATCGGGGCAGACCCAAATACAAATCTCTGGAAACACCATATATTTT.

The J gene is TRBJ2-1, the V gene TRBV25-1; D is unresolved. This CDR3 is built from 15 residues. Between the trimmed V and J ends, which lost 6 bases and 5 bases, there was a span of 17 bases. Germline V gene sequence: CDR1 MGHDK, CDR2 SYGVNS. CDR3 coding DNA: TGTGCCAGCAGCCCCGGGTTATACCCTAACAATGAGCAGTTCTTC. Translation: CASSPGLYPNNEQFF.